This T cell receptor (beta chain) was recovered during a study of cytomegalovirus exposure and HLA in healthy donors. V trimming: 0 bases; J trimming: 0 bases; junction bases outside the gene matches: 3. Germline CDR1 SGDLS, CDR2 YYNGEE. The length of the CDR3 is 16 residues. Assay used: immunoSEQ multiplex PCR; TCRdb lists only in-frame clones, some missing. The sample gives 150,000 or so clones, more than 75% of which show up once; 1.4% is in the top ten. This sequence was found in a woman under 40 in good health and CMV-seronegative. The specimen sequenced was PBMCs. V gene TRBV9 combines with J gene TRBJ2-3; the match to TRBD2 covers 8 bases. CDR3 region: CASSVGASGSTDTQYF. CDR3 in DNA: TGTGCCAGCAGCGTAGGGGCTAGCGGGAGCACAGATACGCAGTATTTT. Filled out from reference TRBV9 and TRBJ2-3, the complete variable domain reads DSGVTQTPKHLITATGQRVTLRCSPRSGDLSVYWYQQSLDQGLQFLIQYYNGEERAKGNILERFSAQQFPDLHSELNLSSLELGDSALYFCASSVGASGSTDTQYFGPGTRLTVL.